This entry concerns a single TCR beta chain. The antigen this receptor binds is unknown. No much larger clone is present one base from it, and per-base qualities are unavailable. The data originate from a study of cytomegalovirus exposure and HLA in healthy donors (dated by TCRdb to about 2017). Describing the broader study: In an earlier analysis of 450 to 750 of the donors, 250 to 350 Gb of sequence data and some 100 million unique TCR beta sequences from about 179 million T cells were reported. An early release covering 500 to 750 HLA-typed donors comprised about 300 gigabases of sequencing data and around 80 million unique TCR sequences. The genetic ancestry cluster associated with self-reported Caucasian donors included around 76% of the 398 genotyped donors. The aim of the study was to test whether cataloging public T cell receptors could identify signatures of past pathogen exposure. The study profiled the T cell repertoires of approximately 700 subjects by immunosequencing and related them to cytomegalovirus serostatus. Along with the approximately 650-subject first cohort, a separate validation cohort of roughly 110 different subjects was used. To predict cytomegalovirus infection status, the study brought together high-throughput TCR immunosequencing, statistical association of individual TCRs with disease status, and machine learning. In a later analysis, previously published TCR beta repertoires from 666 donors were re-analyzed and high-resolution HLA genotyping was added so that TCR occurrence patterns could be studied. In the later analysis, no new phenotypic data were used to find candidate immune exposures; instead, reliance was placed on TCR beta sequences and their occurrence across donors. An earlier analysis of 587 of the donors used high-throughput TCR beta sequencing to judge whether each TCR beta V gene segment behaved as functional or pseudogenic. Alongside the repertoire data, information on donor age, sex, ethnicity and CMV serostatus was compiled. A later genetic analysis took genome-wide SNP genotypes for about 55% of the roughly 700 donors and used that subset as a discovery cohort. All discovery cohort repertoires had been generated on a single sequencing platform. Class I and class II HLA loci were covered by the typing at four-digit resolution. The number of donors typed differed by locus, with roughly 629-640 for A, B, C, DRB1 and DQB1, around 500 for DQA1, some 570 for DPA1, and some 440 for DPB1. Five DR-DQ haplotypes were handled as single units for association and clustering because linkage in the cohort was strong. Among over 350 genotyped donors of the cohort, an average of roughly 240,000 unique TCR beta nucleotide sequences were sequenced per donor, roughly 18% of them non-productive.

V is clipped by 0 bases and J by 4 bases, and the sequence between their germline boundaries is 11 bases long. The germline V gene supplies CDR1 SGHDT and CDR2 YYEEEE. From the cysteine through the phenylalanine, the CDR3 covers 15 amino acids. Just the 45-base CDR3 DNA is kept, in frame starting at base 1. What the work shows at the level of the full study, not this receptor alone: A later analysis reported that several top co-occurrence clusters appeared linked to parvovirus B19, influenza, CMV and Epstein-Barr virus. The study gave a list of about 160 TCR beta chains associated with cytomegalovirus. This cohort had only TCR beta chains sequenced, and the lack of alpha or paired-chain data limited which features could be detected. According to a later analysis, most CMV-associated TCR beta chains appeared to be HLA-restricted, and the HLA associations seemed to be driven largely by CMV exposure. Compared with equally common non-associated chains, HLA-associated TCR beta chains in a later analysis were more clonally expanded and had lower generation probabilities. According to a later genetic analysis, donors in an Asian-associated ancestry cluster had fewer N-insertions in productive TCRs than the approximately 630-donor mean. In vitro tests confirmed that three of the cytomegalovirus-associated TCR beta chains recognize cytomegalovirus antigens. Cytomegalovirus status was reported to be diagnosed by the classifier with high specificity and sensitivity in both the original and validation cohorts. A further reported finding was that TCR beta sequences accurately predicted the HLA-A and HLA-B alleles for most subjects in the first cohort. Because counts were too low, about 18 rarely observed V segments, including chromosome 9 orphons, were excluded from the earlier analysis of about 500 of the donors. The authors suggested that the approach could potentially be generalized to other disease states and immunological phenotypes. The 87-base-pair reads could not distinguish some IMGT-functional V segments, including TRBV6-2 and TRBV6-3, so those segments were excluded. The sequencing pipeline was judged likely to have produced a cluster of highly shared sequence variants as a technical artifact. Because HLA typing was unavailable for some donors at each locus, only the typed subset was used in association tests. Specific HLA alleles were associated with over 15,000 TCR beta sequences at a false discovery rate of 0.05 in a later analysis. In an earlier analysis of more than 450 of the donors, most TCR beta V segments were observed in productive rearrangements about 87% or about 30% of the time, broadly matching IMGT annotations. When HLA alleles, especially DR and DQ, strongly co-occurred, TCR associations were difficult to assign to individual alleles. The presence/absence analyses assumed that sequencing depth was roughly uniform across donors, and that assumption may not be true. Correlated functional status among segregating V segments might be attributable to linkage disequilibrium, but an unknown experimental factor could not be ruled out. CMV serostatus was the only immune exposure information available for the cohort. Most TCR sequences were observed very rarely across donors, whereas some public TCRs were present in many individuals. In a later genetic analysis, a missense DCLRE1C variant was associated with V-gene and J-gene trimming of TCR beta chains, and the association was replicated in an independent cohort. A later analysis found that TCR association rates varied across HLA loci, with DRB1 alleles showing the most associated TCRs and HLA-C alleles the fewest.

The cohort comprised around 690 healthy bone marrow donors. At the time of sampling, all cohort members were nominally healthy, though unrecorded immune exposures were likely present. The donor was CMV seronegative and was included in the group of a few hundred seronegative cohort members. Each donor provided a peripheral blood sample, and peripheral blood mononuclear cells were used for TCR beta sequencing. Genomic DNA extraction from the blood cell samples was performed with the Qiagen DNeasy Blood Extraction Kit. Libraries were constructed by the immunoSEQ multiplex PCR assay. A mixture of 60 forward primers for TCR Vbeta segments and 13 reverse primers for TCR Jbeta segments was used in the multiplex PCR. Amplification of the CDR3 region of rearranged TCR beta genes was performed with a multiplex PCR assay on genomic DNA. Amplified TCR beta libraries were sequenced as 87-base-pair reads on the Illumina HiSeq System. The paper's data handling went like this. A later analysis counted some 74 million unique TCR beta chains across the approximately 700 repertoires, and 9.5 million to 11 million of these chains were shared by at least two donors. To remove PCR and sequencing errors, raw reads were error-corrected and collapsed into unique sequences using a nearest-neighbor algorithm that merged closely related sequences. V, D and J gene segments were assigned by aligning CDR3 sequences to IMGT reference sequences. For a sequence to be retained, at least a six-nucleotide match to both a V gene segment and a J gene segment was required. A rearrangement was called productive if the CDR3 had no stop codons and remained in frame with V and J, and every other rearrangement was called non-productive. CDR3 was defined by IMGT convention, running from the second conserved V-encoded cysteine to the conserved J-encoded phenylalanine. Sequences without an unambiguous match to a single V gene segment were excluded from the earlier analysis of approximately 600 of the donors. In an earlier analysis of 587 of the donors, V segments were called functional above 56.7% productive rearrangements and were called segregating when the between-donor standard deviation exceeded 5%. A statistical classification framework was built for diagnosing cytomegalovirus status from the catalog of TCR beta chain sequences. In a later analysis, TCR nucleotide sequences were compared against IMGT/GENE-DB human TR gene sequences so that V and J genes could be assigned. Using the TCRdist pipeline, a later analysis assigned CDR3 sequences along with most-parsimonious VDJ recombination scenarios. A later analysis defined each TCR beta chain by its CDR3 amino acid sequence plus V-gene family, and excluded reads lacking a unique V-gene family. As a way to deal with suspected cross-contamination and a sequencing artifact, a later analysis dropped hundreds of nucleotide sequences that were highly shared and had low generation probability. For each public chain, a later analysis derived a clonal expansion index from normalized ranks of inferred template counts within each repertoire. A later analysis computed generation probabilities with a VDJ recombination model fitted to out-of-frame rearrangements, and checked the results against IGoR. In a later analysis, TCR-TCR, TCR-HLA and TCR-CMV co-occurrence was scored with hypergeometric tests, and a repertoire-size bias correction was applied to TCR pairs. In a later analysis, false discovery rates were estimated by permuting HLA or CMV assignments 20 times. In a later analysis, co-occurring TCRs were grouped using DBSCAN, and TCRdist sequence similarity was added for clustering within HLA-allele-positive subsets. Co-occurrence clustering excluded repertoires with fewer than 30,000 or more than 120,000 public chains, plus five with anomalous nucleotide sharing. The source is immuneACCESS, and TCRdb retained only in-frame sequences with V and J called. Part of the clones is not carried over; for the studies checked, unresolved V genes explain less than half of this, and the remainder is unexplained. Clone size and V and J calls were adopted from that table, with D and trimming inferred from the DNA. The sample data list 150,000 to 200,000 clones, and around 86% of these were observed just once. The ten largest clones take up approximately 2.1% of the sample.

Specimen: PBMCs. The chain joins TRBV5-6 to TRBJ1-3, with an unclear D gene assignment. The origin of this receptor is a male donor in good health and CMV-seronegative. Here is the DNA: TGTGCCAGCAGCTTGGTTAGCAGCAGAGGAAACACCATATATTTT. Its protein product is CASSLVSSRGNTIYF.